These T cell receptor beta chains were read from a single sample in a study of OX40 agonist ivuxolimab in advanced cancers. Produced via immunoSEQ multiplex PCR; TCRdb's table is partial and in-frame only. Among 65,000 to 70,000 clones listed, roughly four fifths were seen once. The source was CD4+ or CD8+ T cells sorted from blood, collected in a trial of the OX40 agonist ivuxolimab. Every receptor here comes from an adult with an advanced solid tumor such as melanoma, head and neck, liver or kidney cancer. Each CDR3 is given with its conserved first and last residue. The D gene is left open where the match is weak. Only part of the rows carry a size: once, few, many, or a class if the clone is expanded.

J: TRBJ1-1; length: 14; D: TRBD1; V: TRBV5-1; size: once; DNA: TGCGCCAGCAGCTGGGGACAGGGGAACACTGAAGCTTTCTTT; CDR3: CASSWGQGNTEAFF
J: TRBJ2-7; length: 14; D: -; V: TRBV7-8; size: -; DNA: TGTGCCAGCAGCTTAGCTCCAACCAACTACGAGCAGTACTTC; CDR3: CASSLAPTNYEQYF
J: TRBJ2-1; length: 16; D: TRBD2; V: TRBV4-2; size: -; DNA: TGTGCCAGCAGCCAAGATATTAGCGGGAGCTACAATGAGCAGTTCTTC; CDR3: CASSQDISGSYNEQFF
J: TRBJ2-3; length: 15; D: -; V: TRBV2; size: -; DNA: TGTGCCAGCAGTGAAGCGCCCCGGGGCCCAGATACGCAGTATTTT; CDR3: CASSEAPRGPDTQYF
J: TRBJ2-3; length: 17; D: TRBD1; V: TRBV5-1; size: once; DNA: TGCGCCAGCAGCCTGGGCCGCCGGGACAGGACCACAGATACGCAGTATTTT; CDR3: CASSLGRRDRTTDTQYF
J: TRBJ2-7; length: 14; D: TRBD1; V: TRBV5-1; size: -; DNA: TGCGCCAGCAGCCTTAGACAGGGGGCGAGCGAGCAGTACTTC; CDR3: CASSLRQGASEQYF
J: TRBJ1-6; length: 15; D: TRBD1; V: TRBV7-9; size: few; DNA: TGTGCCAGGGAACCCGAGGACAGGGGCAATTCACCCCTCCACTTT; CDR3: CAREPEDRGNSPLHF
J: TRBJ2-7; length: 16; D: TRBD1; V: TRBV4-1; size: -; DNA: TGCGCCAGCAGCCAAGAGGTGGCGGGACAGGCATACGAGCAGTACTTC; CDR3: CASSQEVAGQAYEQYF
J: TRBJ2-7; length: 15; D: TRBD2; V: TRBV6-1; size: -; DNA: TGTGCCAGCAGTGGTTCTAGCGGGATATCCTACGAGCAGTACTTC; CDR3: CASSGSSGISYEQYF
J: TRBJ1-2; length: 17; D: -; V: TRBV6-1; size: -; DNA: TGTGCCAGCAGTGAAGTTGGTGTAGTGGCAGGGTCGGGTGGCTACACCTTC; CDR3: CASSEVGVVAGSGGYTF
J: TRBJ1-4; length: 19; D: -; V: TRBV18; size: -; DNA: TGTGCCAGCTCACCAGGGTTCGTATTACAGAACCCAACTAATGAAAAACTGTTTTTT; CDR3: CASSPGFVLQNPTNEKLFF
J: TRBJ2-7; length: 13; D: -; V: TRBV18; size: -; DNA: TGTGCCAGCTCACAGCCGGGGGCGAACGAGCAGTACTTC; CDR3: CASSQPGANEQYF
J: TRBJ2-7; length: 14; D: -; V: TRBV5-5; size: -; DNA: TGTGCCAGCAGCTTGGCCTTTGCCAGCGTCGAGCAGTACTTC; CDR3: CASSLAFASVEQYF
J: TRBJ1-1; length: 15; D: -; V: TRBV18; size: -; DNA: TGTGCCAGCTCACCCAATCTCGGTGGAGGCACTGAAGCTTTCTTT; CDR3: CASSPNLGGGTEAFF
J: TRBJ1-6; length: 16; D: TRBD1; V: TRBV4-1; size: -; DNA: TGCGCCAGCAGCCAGGACGTTCAGGGGGCTTATTCACCCCTCCACTTT; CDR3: CASSQDVQGAYSPLHF
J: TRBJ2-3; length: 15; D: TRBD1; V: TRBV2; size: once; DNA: TGTGCCAGCGGAGGACAGGGGATAAGAGAGGATACGCAGTATTTT; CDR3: CASGGQGIREDTQYF
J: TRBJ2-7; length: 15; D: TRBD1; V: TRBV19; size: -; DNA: TGTGCCAGTAGCATTTCCGGGACAGGGGGCTACGAGCAGTACTTC; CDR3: CASSISGTGGYEQYF
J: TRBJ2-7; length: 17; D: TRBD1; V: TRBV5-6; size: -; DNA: TGTGCCAGCAGCTGGACAGGGTCTGCGCAGCGAGACTACGAGCAGTACTTC; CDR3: CASSWTGSAQRDYEQYF
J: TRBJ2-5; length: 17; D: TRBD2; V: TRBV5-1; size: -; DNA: TGCGCCAGCGGGCCTAGCGGGAGCCGATTTTTTGAAGAGACCCAGTACTTC; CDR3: CASGPSGSRFFEETQYF
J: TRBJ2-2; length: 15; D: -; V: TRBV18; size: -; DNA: TGTGCCAGCTCACCAGGTGTCAAGAACACCGGGGAGCTGTTTTTT; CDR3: CASSPGVKNTGELFF
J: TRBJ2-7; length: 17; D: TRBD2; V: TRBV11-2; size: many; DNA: TGTGCCAGCAGCTTAGACTCTAGCGGGGGGTACTCCTACGAGCAGTACTTC; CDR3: CASSLDSSGGYSYEQYF
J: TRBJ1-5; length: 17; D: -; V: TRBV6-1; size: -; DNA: TGTGCCAGCAGTGAAAGGGGATGGGGGGATAGCAATCAGCCCCAGCATTTT; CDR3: CASSERGWGDSNQPQHF
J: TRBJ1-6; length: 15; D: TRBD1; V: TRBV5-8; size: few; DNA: TGTGCCAGCAGCTCACCGGGACAGGGGTACTCACCCCTCCACTTT; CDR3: CASSSPGQGYSPLHF